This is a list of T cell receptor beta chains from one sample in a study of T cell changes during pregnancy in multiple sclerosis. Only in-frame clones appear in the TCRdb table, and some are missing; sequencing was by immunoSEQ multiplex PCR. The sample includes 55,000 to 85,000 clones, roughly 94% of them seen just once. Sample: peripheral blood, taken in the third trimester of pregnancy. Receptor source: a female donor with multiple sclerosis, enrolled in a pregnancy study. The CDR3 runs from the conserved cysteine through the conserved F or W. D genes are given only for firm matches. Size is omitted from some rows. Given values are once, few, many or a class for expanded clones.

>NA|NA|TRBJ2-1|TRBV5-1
TGCGCCAGCAGCCCTAGACAGTCAACCCTCTACAATGAGCAGTTCTTC
CASSPRQSTLYNEQFF
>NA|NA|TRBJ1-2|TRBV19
TGTGCCAGTAGTACTGGGAGGGTGTCTAACTATGGCTACACCTTC
CASSTGRVSNYGYTF
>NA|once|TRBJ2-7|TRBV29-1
TGCAGCGTTGCGGGACAAAGCTACGAGCAGTACTTC
CSVAGQSYEQYF
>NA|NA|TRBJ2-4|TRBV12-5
TGTGCTAGTGGAGAGGAGACCTCAGGGAAGGACATTCAGTACTTC
CASGEETSGKDIQYF
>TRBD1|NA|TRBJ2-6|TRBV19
TGTGCCAGTACCGGTGGGCCCGGGACAGTTAACTCTGGGGCCAACGTCCTGACTTTC
CASTGGPGTVNSGANVLTF
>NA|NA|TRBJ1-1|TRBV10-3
TGTGCCATCGGGCAGCTGAACACTGAAGCTTTCTTT
CAIGQLNTEAFF
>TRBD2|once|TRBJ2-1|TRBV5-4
TGTGCCAGCAGCTTTGACGGGGGGGACTTCTACAATGAGCAGTTCTTC
CASSFDGGDFYNEQFF
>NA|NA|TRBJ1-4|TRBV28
TGTGCCAGCAGTTTATTCATTAATGAAAAACTGTTTTTT
CASSLFINEKLFF
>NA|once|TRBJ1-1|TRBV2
TGTGCCAGCAGGGAGCGGGCAGGACGGACTGAAGCTTTCTTT
CASRERAGRTEAFF
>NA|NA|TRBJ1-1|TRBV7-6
TGTGCCAGCAGCTCCCCCGACGACAGTTTCATGAACACTGAAGCTTTCTTT
CASSSPDDSFMNTEAFF
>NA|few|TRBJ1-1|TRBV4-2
TGTGCCAGCAGCCAAGAGGGAGCGGGAGTCGCTGAAGCTTTCTTT
CASSQEGAGVAEAFF
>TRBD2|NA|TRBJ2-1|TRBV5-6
TGTGCCAGCGTTAGCGGGGGGGCCTACAATGAGCAGTTCTTC
CASVSGGAYNEQFF
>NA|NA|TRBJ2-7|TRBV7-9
TGTGCCAGCTCCCCCTTCGGGGACTCCTACGAGCAGTACTTC
CASSPFGDSYEQYF
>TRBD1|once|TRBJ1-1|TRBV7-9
TGTGCCAGCAGCCCTACCAGGGACAGGGGTCCGAACACTGAAGCTTTCTTT
CASSPTRDRGPNTEAFF
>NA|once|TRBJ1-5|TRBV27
TGTGCCAGCAGTATGACAGAGAATCAGCCCCAGCATTTT
CASSMTENQPQHF
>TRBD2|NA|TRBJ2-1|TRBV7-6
TGTGCCAGCAGTCGGGGAGGGGAGCAGTTCTTC
CASSRGGEQFF
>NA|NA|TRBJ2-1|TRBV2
TGTGCCAGCAGTTTTATCGAGCAGTTCTTC
CASSFIEQFF
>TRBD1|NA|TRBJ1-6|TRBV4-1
TGCGCCAGCAGCCAAGTTCGGACAGGGGCCGGATGGTCCCCCCTTTCACCCCTCCACTTT
CASSQVRTGAGWSPLSPLHF
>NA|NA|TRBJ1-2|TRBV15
TGTGCCACCAGCCATTTTTTAGAAGGCTACACCTTC
CATSHFLEGYTF
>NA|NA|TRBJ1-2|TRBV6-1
TGTGCCAGCAGTGACAGTTCTAACTATGGCTACACCTTC
CASSDSSNYGYTF
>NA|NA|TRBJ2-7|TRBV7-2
TGTGCCAGCAGCCGACTAGCCTACGAGCAGTACTTC
CASSRLAYEQYF
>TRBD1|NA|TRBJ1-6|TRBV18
TGTGCCAGCTCACCAAGCGACAGGGCTCATTCACCCCTCCACTTT
CASSPSDRAHSPLHF
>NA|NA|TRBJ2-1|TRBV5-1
TGCGCCAGCAGCTTGGGAGGAAATTCCTACAATGAGCAGTTCTTC
CASSLGGNSYNEQFF
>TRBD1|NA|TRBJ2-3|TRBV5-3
TGTGCCAGAAGCTTCTACAGGGGGGTAGCCTCCACAGATACGCAGTATTTT
CARSFYRGVASTDTQYF
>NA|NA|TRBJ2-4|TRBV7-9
TGTGCCAGCAGCCCACCGGTCGGACTCGTCGGACTAACCAAAAACATTCAGTACTTC
CASSPPVGLVGLTKNIQYF
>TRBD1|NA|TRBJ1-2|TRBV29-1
TGCAGCGTTCGACAGGGAGGCTATGGCTACACCTTC
CSVRQGGYGYTF
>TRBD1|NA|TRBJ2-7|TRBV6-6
TGTGCCAGCAGTCCGGGACAGGGGGTCCACGAGCAGTACTTC
CASSPGQGVHEQYF
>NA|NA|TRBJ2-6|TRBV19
TGTGCCAGTACCTCGGGGATCGGGTGGGGGGCCAACGTCCTGACTTTC
CASTSGIGWGANVLTF
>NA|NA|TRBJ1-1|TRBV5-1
TGCGCCAGCCCCAGATCGAACACTGAAGCTTTCTTT
CASPRSNTEAFF
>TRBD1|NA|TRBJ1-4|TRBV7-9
TGTGCCAGCAGCCCACAGGTGGGGACAGGCTTTGCAACTAATGAAAAACTGTTTTTT
CASSPQVGTGFATNEKLFF
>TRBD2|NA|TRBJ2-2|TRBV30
TGTGCCTGGAGCACCCTCAGTTCTAGCGGGGGTACCGGGGAGCTGTTTTTT
CAWSTLSSSGGTGELFF
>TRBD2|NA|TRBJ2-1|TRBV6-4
TGTGCCAGCAGTGAAAAAGCGGGGGAAAGTGAGCAGTTCTTC
CASSEKAGESEQFF
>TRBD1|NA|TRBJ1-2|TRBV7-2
TGTGCCAGCAGCTTAGCCGCGGACAGGGGTAGTGGCTACACCTTC
CASSLAADRGSGYTF
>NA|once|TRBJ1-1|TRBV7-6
TGTGCCAGCAGCTTAGAGTGGCAGGGGGAAGCTTTCTTT
CASSLEWQGEAFF
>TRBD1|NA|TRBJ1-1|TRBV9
TGTGCCAGCAGCGTAGTTCAGGGGGCAGGGAGCACTGAAGCTTTCTTT
CASSVVQGAGSTEAFF